This passage covers 24 T cell receptor beta chains from one sample sequenced in a study of blood T cell repertoires in COVID-19. Profiling relied on immunoSEQ multiplex PCR, and the TCRdb table lists in-frame clones only, not all of them. The data contain approximately 150,000 clones, about four fifths of them singletons. Sequencing input: PBMCs or T cells enriched from blood (not recorded which). The receptor source for this set is a woman between 45 and 65 years old with acute COVID-19.

V is TRBV7-3 and J is TRBJ1-1; 8 bases are a match to TRBD1. The CDR3 sequence is 14 residues long. V gave up 5 bases and J gave up 6 bases; unmatched junction bases: 8. Germline CDR1 SGHTA, CDR2 FQGTGA. The CDR3 DNA sequence: TGTGCCAGCAGCCCAGGGGGCGCGAGCCCTGAAGCTTTCTTT. Protein: CASSPGGASPEAFF.

The rearrangement uses TRBV24-1 and TRBJ2-2, with 7 bases that match TRBD1. V shed 8 bases and J 5 bases; nucleotides not matched to a gene: 4. This CDR3 is built from 13 residues. CDR1 is KGHDR, CDR2 SFDVKD, per germline. The DNA of the CDR3 is TGTGCCACCAACAGGGGTTATACCGGGGAGCTGTTTTTT. This encodes CATNRGYTGELFF.

The gene calls are TRBV5-6 and TRBJ1-1, with D perhaps TRBD1 (6 bases). CDR1 and CDR2 from the germline V gene are SGHDT and YYEEEE. V was shortened by 2 bases and J by 4 bases, with 9 bases between the two germline ends. The CDR3 totals 13 residues. CDR3 loop: CASSFEGGTEAFF. The CDR3 bases are TGTGCCAGCAGCTTCGAAGGGGGCACTGAAGCTTTCTTT.

The chain recombines TRBV6-2 or TRBV6-3 with TRBJ2-3, with D unclear. Germline lookup yields CDR1 MNHEY and CDR2 SVGEGT. The V and J ends lost 2 bases and 0 bases respectively, with 9 bases between them. CDR3 length: 15 amino acids. Written as DNA, the CDR3 is TGTGCCAGCAGTTACCTGGGCCAAAGCACAGATACGCAGTATTTT. Translating it yields CASSYLGQSTDTQYF.

The V call is TRBV23-1, the J call TRBJ1-1, with 7 bases lining up with TRBD1. TRBV23-1 is marked as an open reading frame, function uncertain. The CDR3 runs to 14 residues. V lost 5 bases, J lost 3 bases, and 6 bases stayed unmatched. This CDR3 reads CASSRQGLDTEAFF. The CDR3 DNA follows: TGCGCCAGCAGTAGACAGGGCTTGGACACTGAAGCTTTCTTT.

The CDR3 nucleotides read TGTGCCAGCAGCAGGAGAGTCAATGAGCAGTTCTTC. Its protein is CASSRRVNEQFF. The chain carries TRBV3-1 (or the pseudogene TRBV3-2) and TRBJ2-1; D gene unclear. There are 12 residues in the CDR3. The germline CDR1 and CDR2 sequences are LGHDT and YNNKEL (reference sequence). The ends were cut back, 5 bases at V and 6 bases at J, with 8 bases in the middle.

The genes are TRBV7-9 and TRBJ2-7; 10 nucleotides agree with TRBD2. Germline V gene data show CDR1 as SEHNR and CDR2 as FQNEAQ (reference sequence). Unmatched junction bases numbered 6, after V lost 2 bases and J lost 5 bases. This CDR3 is built from 15 residues. The CDR3 is CASSLYTSGTHEQYF. The CDR3 DNA reads TGTGCCAGCAGCTTATATACTAGCGGGACCCACGAGCAGTACTTC.

This chain links TRBV9 with TRBJ2-3; a weak D match, TRBD1 (5 bases). Trimming removed 1 base from V and 2 bases from J, with 8 bases in between. The CDR3 contains 14 residues. Germline V gives CDR1 SGDLS, CDR2 YYNGEE. This CDR3 reads CASSVRGNTDTQYF. The CDR3 nucleotides are TGTGCCAGCAGCGTAAGGGGAAACACAGATACGCAGTATTTT.

The chain uses TRBV9 and TRBJ1-2; TRBD1 matches at 7 bases. The ends lost 4 bases at V and 6 bases at J; junction bases unmatched: 18. Germline V gene sequence: CDR1 SGDLS, CDR2 YYNGEE. This CDR3 contains 17 residues. The CDR3 coding sequence is TGTGCCAGCAGCCCTGGGGCCGGACAGGTGGAGGGAGATGGCTACACCTTC. This encodes CASSPGAGQVEGDGYTF.

The V call is TRBV5-1, the J call TRBJ1-2; 8 positions agree with TRBD1. Germline V CDR1 and CDR2: SGHRS, YFSETQ. This CDR3 has 19 amino acids. V was pared by 2 bases and J by 8 bases, with 23 bases of the junction left unmatched. CDR3 sequence reads: CASSLLGVGTGEGAFGYTF. CDR3 sequence (DNA): TGCGCCAGCAGCTTACTTGGAGTCGGGACAGGAGAAGGGGCTTTCGGCTACACCTTC.

The CDR3 region has the DNA TGTGCCAGCAGTTTTCTCTCCGGGACAGGGGGCGCGGGCGATGGCTACACCTTC. This gives the protein CASSFLSGTGGAGDGYTF. The V call is TRBV28, the J call TRBJ1-2; 12 bases agree with TRBD1. Germline values: CDR1 MDHEN, CDR2 SYDVKM. The CDR3 has 18 residues. Trimming cost V 3 bases and J 6 bases; bases outside gene matches: 14.

This clone was seen a handful of times. The rearrangement uses TRBV12-3 or TRBV12-4 and TRBJ2-7; D is possibly TRBD1 (6 bases). Trimming cost V 8 bases and J 3 bases, with 8 bases left between them. The CDR3 sequence is 11 residues long. Here the CDR3 DNA reads TGTGCCAGCGGACAGAGCTACGAGCAGTACTTC. It yields the protein CASGQSYEQYF.

As regards this clone: This specimen includes other DNA sequences encoding the same CDR3. The genes are TRBV28 and TRBJ1-2, with D perhaps TRBD1 (6 bases). The CDR3 contains 13 residues. The V and J ends lost 6 bases and 4 bases respectively, with 12 bases between them. Germline loops: CDR1 MDHEN, CDR2 SYDVKM. The CDR3 DNA reads TGTGCCAGCAGCCTTAGGGGGTCCTATGGCTACACCTTC. It translates to CASSLRGSYGYTF.

This clone was seen only a few times. The chain carries TRBV7-2 and TRBJ2-7; 7 positions agree with TRBD2. Germline V gives CDR1 SGHTA, CDR2 FQGNSA. The CDR3 loop spans 14 amino acids. J lost 7 bases, V lost 2 bases, and 8 bases had no gene match. The CDR3 DNA reads as TGTGCCAGCAGCTTACGTGCGGGAGAAAGGGAGCAGTACTTC. Its translation is CASSLRAGEREQYF.

This chain joins TRBV7-2 and TRBJ1-3; D unresolved. The CDR3 runs 17 residues. V dropped 5 bases and J dropped 0 bases, with 17 bases sitting between them. Germline CDR1 is SGHTA and CDR2 is FQGNSA. The CDR3 bases are TGTGCCAGCAGCCCGTACTCCCCGCCTTCCTCTGGAAACACCATATATTTT. This codes for CASSPYSPPSSGNTIYF.

The rearrangement uses TRBV5-1 and TRBJ2-2; perhaps TRBD2 as D (6 bases). V dropped 2 bases and J dropped 0 bases, with 11 bases sitting between them. The CDR3 extends over 16 amino acids. Germline-derived CDR1 and CDR2 are SGHRS and YFSETQ. The CDR3 coding sequence is TGCGCCAGCAGCTTAATAGCGGTGCCGAACACCGGGGAGCTGTTTTTT. It codes for CASSLIAVPNTGELFF.

This clone occurred a few times. The rearrangement joins TRBV11-2 to TRBJ2-7; D might be TRBD2 (7 bases). V lost 3 bases, J lost 1 base, and 13 bases lay in between. This CDR3 comprises 15 residues. CDR1 SGHAT and CDR2 FQNNGV come from the germline V gene. CDR3 sequence (DNA): TGTGCCAGCAGCTTCCGGGGGGCCGGTTCCTACGAGCAGTACTTC. Protein sequence: CASSFRGAGSYEQYF.

The chain employs TRBV18 and TRBJ2-7; 9 bases agree with TRBD1. V gave up 2 bases and J gave up 4 bases; unmatched junction bases: 3. CDR1 is KGHSH and CDR2 is LQKENI in the germline V gene. The CDR3 is 14 residues long. The CDR3 loop reads CASSPRQGVYEQYF. CDR3 DNA: TGTGCCAGCTCACCAAGACAGGGGGTTTACGAGCAGTACTTC. Supplemented by reference TRBV18 and TRBJ2-7, the full variable domain reads NAGVMQNPRHLVRRRGQEARLRCSPMKGHSHVYWYRQLPEEGLKFMVYLQKENIIDESGMPKERFSAEFPKEGPSILRIQQVVRGDSAAYFCASSPRQGVYEQYFGPGTRLTVT.

The chain combines TRBV7-3 with TRBJ2-1; 11 bases map to TRBD2. J was trimmed by 5 bases and V by 2 bases; bases with no gene match: 8. CDR1 and CDR2 (germline): SGHTA, FQGTGA. The CDR3 consists of 17 residues. The DNA of the CDR3 is TGTGCCAGCAGCTTACTTATAGCGGGAGGGCCCGACAATGAGCAGTTCTTC. Its translation: CASSLLIAGGPDNEQFF.

This clone was seen a few times. The chain recombines TRBV5-1 with TRBJ2-3; no definite D call. V gave up 0 bases and J gave up 2 bases, with 10 bases separating them. This CDR3 is 15 amino acids long. Germline V lookup: CDR1 SGHRS, CDR2 YFSETQ. The CDR3 reads CASSLEAGYTDTQYF. The CDR3 DNA sequence: TGCGCCAGCAGCTTGGAGGCAGGCTACACAGATACGCAGTATTTT.

This chain links TRBV19 with TRBJ2-5; perhaps TRBD1 as D (5 bases). Trimming removed 5 bases from V and 1 base from J, with 11 bases in between. This CDR3 spans 14 amino acids. Germline assignment: CDR1 LNHDA and CDR2 SQIVND (reference sequence). The CDR3 sequence is CASSQGVAQETQYF. CDR3 bases: TGTGCCAGTAGTCAGGGTGTGGCCCAAGAGACCCAGTACTTC.

V gene TRBV12-3 or TRBV12-4 combines with J gene TRBJ1-1; D ambiguous. Trimming removed 4 bases at V and 7 bases at J, with 13 bases between. This CDR3 region has 13 residues. The chain's CDR3 is CASSSMTGVEAFF. The CDR3 region has the DNA TGTGCCAGCAGTTCTATGACGGGAGTTGAAGCTTTCTTT.

V is TRBV5-1 and J is TRBJ2-1, with D possibly TRBD2 on 5 matching bases. V was trimmed by 2 bases and J by 0 bases, leaving 12 bases between them. This CDR3 has 16 residues. The germline CDR1 and CDR2 sequences are SGHRS and YFSETQ. CDR3: CASSLAAMSSYNEQFF. The CDR3 DNA follows: TGCGCCAGCAGCTTAGCGGCGATGAGCTCCTACAATGAGCAGTTCTTC.

CDR3: CASSAARENQPQHF. The CDR3 DNA reads TGTGCCAGCAGTGCGGCTCGGGAAAATCAGCCCCAGCATTTT. The chain links TRBV28 to TRBJ1-5; D unresolved. V lost 5 bases and J 4 bases, leaving 12 bases between the germline ends. Looked up from germline, CDR1 is MDHEN and CDR2 is SYDVKM. CDR3 length: 14 amino acids.